The clone carrying this T cell receptor (beta chain) has only one observation. The entry originates in a study of blood T cell repertoires in COVID-19. Per the original methods: Reference gene primer amplification gave nucleated cell count estimates. The data were produced by immunoSEQ multiplex PCR, yet TCRdb's version contains in-frame clones alone and is incomplete. From that table come the V and J calls and clone size; the DNA was used to work out D and trimming. The data hold around 120,000 clones, with 90% observed a single time. Per the germline V gene, CDR1 is SEHNR and CDR2 is FQNEAQ (reference sequence). This CDR3 is 12 amino acids long. V gave up 5 bases and J gave up 9 bases, with 11 bases separating them.

This sequence joins TRBV7-9 and TRBJ2-1; no clear D. This clonotype was sampled from a man aged 50-59 years with active COVID-19. Sequenced input: peripheral blood. The CDR3 nucleotides are TGTGCCAGCAGCACCCCCCGCGGTGAGCAGTTCTTC. Its translation: CASSTPRGEQFF.